The clone carrying this TCR beta chain has a count of ten or more. Researchers took RNA transcripts and amplified TCR beta CDR3 regions from them. The first round was an RT-PCR with HTBI primers, and the second round was a multiplex PCR. TCRdb recomputed calls from the multiplex PCR reads with MiXCR, one row per CDR3 protein. This sample has 170,000 or so distinct CDR3 sequences, with around two fifths found just once. Ophthalmopathy was moderately-to-severely active, CAS at least 3, NOSPECS at least 4, lasting under 3 months. Exclusion criteria comprised other autoimmune diseases, uncontrolled infections, pregnancy or lactation in patients. Orbital computed tomography, together with clinical symptoms, serum thyroxine, TRAb and thyroid ultrasound, was used for diagnosis. The entry originates in a study of Graves' ophthalmopathy and Graves' hyperthyroidism. The CDR3 extends over 15 amino acids. V lost 3 bases and J lost 0, with 9 bases in between. Germline V CDR1 and CDR2: MGHRA, YSYEKL.

The TCR was taken from a man aged 25 to 45 with Graves' ophthalmopathy. Sequenced input: peripheral blood. The chain combines TRBV4-1 with TRBJ1-3; tentative D call: TRBD1 (5 bases). The CDR3 DNA sequence: TGCGCCAGCAGCCATTGGGGCGGCTCTGGAAACACCATATATTTT. Encoded protein: CASSHWGGSGNTIYF.